This T cell receptor beta chain was sequenced during a study of cytomegalovirus exposure and HLA in healthy donors (dated by TCRdb to about 2017). A note on the overall study: An earlier analysis of around 600 of the donors reported approximately 300 Gb of sequence data and around 120 million unique TCR beta sequences from 150 million to 200 million T cells. An early release covering roughly 640 HLA-typed donors comprised approximately 290 gigabases of sequencing data and roughly 85 million unique TCR sequences. The T cell repertoires of under 750 subjects were profiled by immunosequencing and related to cytomegalovirus serostatus. The later analysis used no new phenotypic data to find candidate immune exposures, relying instead on TCR beta sequences and their occurrence across donors. High-throughput TCR immunosequencing, statistical association of individual TCRs with disease status, and machine learning were combined to predict cytomegalovirus infection status. HLA typing included class I and class II loci at four-digit resolution. The study aimed to test whether cataloging public T cell receptors could reveal signatures of past pathogen exposure. An earlier analysis of 450 to 750 of the donors used high-throughput TCR beta sequencing to judge whether each TCR beta V gene segment behaved as functional or pseudogenic. Among the roughly 390 genotyped donors, around 81% belonged to the genetic ancestry cluster associated with self-reported Caucasian donors. Among roughly 400 genotyped donors of the cohort, an average of about 240,000 unique TCR beta nucleotide sequences was sequenced per donor, of which 15% to 20% were non-productive. The number of donors typed differed by locus, with about 629-640 for A, B, C, DRB1 and DQB1, 522 for DQA1, some 570 for DPA1, and under 490 for DPB1. In a later analysis, previously published TCR beta repertoires from hundreds of donors were re-analyzed and high-resolution HLA genotyping was added so that TCR occurrence patterns could be studied. About five DR-DQ haplotypes were handled as single units for association and clustering because linkage in the cohort was strong. All discovery cohort repertoires had been generated on a single sequencing platform. Besides the first cohort of roughly 660 subjects, a separate validation cohort made up of 90 to 150 different subjects was used. A later genetic analysis used genome-wide SNP genotypes for about 65% of the roughly 700 donors, treating that subset as a discovery cohort. Donor age, sex, ethnicity and CMV serostatus were collected together with the repertoire data.

The cohort was made up of around 720 healthy bone marrow donors. Cohort members were all nominally healthy when sampled, although unrecorded immune exposures were likely present. The donor was CMV seronegative and belonged to the group of 350 to 400 seronegative cohort members. Every donor gave a peripheral blood sample, and the peripheral blood mononuclear cells from that sample were used for TCR beta sequencing. The Qiagen DNeasy Blood Extraction Kit was used to extract genomic DNA from the blood cell samples. V is cut back by 4 bases and J by 4 bases, with 9 bases in the junction unmatched. Via the germline V gene, CDR1 is SGDLS and CDR2 YYNGEE. The CDR3 sequence holds 16 residues, the cysteine and phenylalanine included. The CDR3 DNA has 48 bases and is translated from base 1. This clone was counted a few times. The clone's antigen remains unknown. Base qualities were left out, and no much larger clone turns up one base away.

Library method: the immunoSEQ multiplex PCR assay. For the multiplex PCR, a mixture combining 60 forward primers for TCR Vbeta segments and 13 reverse primers for TCR Jbeta segments was used. Amplification of the CDR3 region of rearranged TCR beta genes was performed with a multiplex PCR assay on genomic DNA. On the Illumina HiSeq System, the amplified TCR beta libraries were sequenced as 87-base-pair reads. In the original analysis: In a later analysis, 80 million or so unique TCR beta chains were counted across the roughly 670 repertoires, and roughly 11 million of these chains were shared by at least two donors. To remove PCR and sequencing errors, raw reads were error-corrected and collapsed into unique sequences using a nearest-neighbor algorithm that merged closely related sequences. CDR3 sequences were aligned to IMGT reference sequences to assign V, D and J gene segments. For a sequence to be retained, a match of at least six nucleotides was required to both a V gene segment and a J gene segment. A rearrangement counted as productive if the CDR3 had no stop codons and remained in frame with V and J, and every other rearrangement counted as non-productive. CDR3 was defined according to IMGT convention as the region running from the second conserved V-encoded cysteine to the conserved J-encoded phenylalanine. In an earlier analysis of just under 600 of the donors, sequences lacking an unambiguous match to a single V gene segment were excluded. An earlier analysis of a few hundred of the donors called V segments functional above 56.7% productive rearrangements and segregating when the between-donor standard deviation exceeded 5%. A statistical classification framework was built to diagnose cytomegalovirus status from the catalog of TCR beta chain sequences. A later analysis assigned V and J genes by comparing TCR nucleotide sequences with IMGT/GENE-DB human TR gene sequences. A later analysis assigned CDR3 sequences and most-parsimonious VDJ recombination scenarios with the TCRdist pipeline. In a later analysis, each TCR beta chain was defined by its CDR3 amino acid sequence together with its V-gene family, and reads without a unique V-gene family were excluded. As a way to deal with suspected cross-contamination and a sequencing artifact, a later analysis dropped 592 nucleotide sequences that were highly shared and had low generation probability. In a later analysis, a clonal expansion index was calculated for each public chain from normalized within-repertoire ranks of inferred template counts. In a later analysis, generation probabilities were computed with a VDJ recombination model fitted to out-of-frame rearrangements, and the resulting probabilities were checked against IGoR. In a later analysis, TCR-TCR, TCR-HLA and TCR-CMV co-occurrence was scored with hypergeometric tests, and a repertoire-size bias correction was applied to TCR pairs. A later analysis estimated false discovery rates by permuting HLA or CMV assignments 20 times. In a later analysis, co-occurring TCRs were grouped with DBSCAN, and TCRdist sequence similarity was added when clustering was performed within HLA-allele-positive subsets. For co-occurrence clustering, repertoires with fewer than 30,000 or more than 120,000 public chains were excluded, along with 4 to 6 repertoires with anomalous nucleotide sharing. The table comes from immuneACCESS by way of TCRdb, which keeps in-frame sequences with V and J called. Part of the clones is missing from these tables; in studies checked, under half for an unresolved V gene and the rest for unknown reasons. V, J and clone size derive from that table, while D and trimming were established from the DNA sequence. The sample profile shows roughly 86,000 clones; around 69% of them were found once. Jointly, the top ten make up about 3.9% of the sample.

What the work shows at the level of the full study, not this receptor alone: In a later analysis, the rate of TCR association differed among HLA loci, with DRB1 alleles having the most associated TCRs and HLA-C alleles having the fewest. In a later analysis, HLA-associated TCR beta chains were found to be more clonally expanded and to have lower generation probabilities than equally common non-associated chains. A later genetic analysis associated a missense DCLRE1C variant with V-gene and J-gene trimming of TCR beta chains, and an independent cohort replicated the association. According to a later analysis, most CMV-associated TCR beta chains appeared to be HLA-restricted, and the HLA associations seemed to be driven largely by CMV exposure. The earlier analysis of approximately 590 of the donors excluded 15 to 20 rarely observed V segments, including chromosome 9 orphons, because counts were too low. In a later analysis, around 15,000 TCR beta sequences were associated with specific HLA alleles at a false discovery rate of 0.05. A further reported finding was that TCR beta sequences accurately predicted the HLA-A and HLA-B alleles for most subjects in the first cohort. The 87-base-pair reads could not distinguish some IMGT-functional V segments, including TRBV6-2 and TRBV6-3, so those segments were excluded. In vitro tests confirmed that a few of the cytomegalovirus-associated TCR beta chains recognize cytomegalovirus antigens. Most TCR sequences were seen in very few donors, while some public TCRs were found in many individuals. CMV serostatus was the only immune exposure information available for the cohort. According to the authors, the approach could potentially be generalized to other disease states and immunological phenotypes. The classifier was reported to diagnose cytomegalovirus status with high specificity and sensitivity in both the original cohort and the validation cohort. HLA typing was unavailable for some donors at each locus, so association tests used only the typed subset. Correlated functional status among segregating V segments might reflect linkage disequilibrium, but an unknown experimental factor could not be ruled out. The study gave a list of some 150 TCR beta chains associated with cytomegalovirus. A cluster of highly shared sequence variants was judged likely to be a technical artifact of the sequencing pipeline. A later genetic analysis reported fewer N-insertions in productive TCRs among donors in an Asian-associated ancestry cluster than the approximately 670-donor mean. Sequencing depth was assumed to be roughly uniform across donors in the presence/absence analyses, though that assumption may not hold. Strong co-occurrence of HLA alleles, especially DR and DQ, made assigning TCR associations to individual alleles difficult. In an earlier analysis of approximately 590 of the donors, most TCR beta V segments were observed in productive rearrangements about 87% or about 30% of the time, broadly matching IMGT annotations. According to a later analysis, parvovirus B19, influenza, CMV and Epstein-Barr virus appeared linked to several top co-occurrence clusters. The cohort was sequenced for TCR beta chains only, and without alpha or paired-chain data the features that could be detected were limited.

Sequenced: PBMCs. The source of this sequence is a young man in good health and CMV-seronegative. The sequence links TRBV9 to TRBJ2-1; 9 central bases correspond to TRBD2. This receptor carries the CDR3 CASSLDVAGVYNEQFF. The sequenced DNA: TGTGCCAGCAGCCTAGACGTAGCGGGGGTATACAATGAGCAGTTCTTC.